This record covers a single T cell receptor beta chain. The entry originates in a study of blood T cell repertoires in COVID-19. On the study more broadly: The origin of the acute and convalescent COVID-19 samples was the United States, Italy and Spain. PBMCs, B-cell-depleted T cells, or T cells were the source of the cDNA or gDNA that made up the material.

Under the authors' procedure: Cell counts per sample came from amplifying reference gene primers. Generated by immunoSEQ multiplex PCR, the TCRdb table keeps only in-frame clones and is missing some. The V and J calls and clone size come from that table; D and trimming were worked out from the DNA. The sample includes 7,000 to 9,500 clones, 80% to 90% of them seen just once. CDR3 length equals 13 residues. Germline lookup yields CDR1 GTSNPN and CDR2 SVGIG (reference sequence). The ends were cut back, 2 bases at V and 6 bases at J, with 11 bases in the middle. This sequence originates from a human donor in a cohort sampled during active COVID-19. The specimen was peripheral blood. J is TRBJ2-1 and V is TRBV30; D is undetermined. The DNA of the CDR3 is TGTGCCTGGAGTTCATTCTACGGCAATGAGCAGTTCTTC. Protein sequence: CAWSSFYGNEQFF.